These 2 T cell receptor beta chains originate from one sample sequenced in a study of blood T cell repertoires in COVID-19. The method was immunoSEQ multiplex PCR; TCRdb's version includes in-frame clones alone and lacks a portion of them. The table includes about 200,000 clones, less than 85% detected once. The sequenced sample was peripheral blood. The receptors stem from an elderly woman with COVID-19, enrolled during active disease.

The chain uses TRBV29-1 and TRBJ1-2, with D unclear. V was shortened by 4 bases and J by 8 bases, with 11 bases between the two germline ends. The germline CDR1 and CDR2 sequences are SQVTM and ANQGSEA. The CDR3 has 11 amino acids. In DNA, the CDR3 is TGCAGCGTTGGCGGGGATGGCGGCTACACCTTC. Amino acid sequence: CSVGGDGGYTF. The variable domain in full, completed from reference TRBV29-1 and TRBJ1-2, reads SAVISQKPSRDICQRGTSLTIQCQVDSQVTMMFWYRQQPGQSLTLIATANQGSEATYESGFVIDKFPISRPNLTFSTLTVSNMSPEDSSIYLCSVGGDGGYTFGSGTRLTVV.

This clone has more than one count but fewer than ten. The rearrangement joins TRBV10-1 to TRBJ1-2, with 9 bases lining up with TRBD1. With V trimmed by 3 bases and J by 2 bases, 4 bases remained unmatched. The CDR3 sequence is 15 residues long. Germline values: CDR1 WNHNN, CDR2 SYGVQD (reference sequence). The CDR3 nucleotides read TGCGCCAGCAGTGATGCTGGGACAGGGAACTATGGCTACACCTTC. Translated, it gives CASSDAGTGNYGYTF.